This note documents a single T cell receptor (beta chain) sequence. What it recognizes is unknown. The record originates from a study of blood T cells in healthy people across ages. General observations from the study: Comparison with aged donors showed that long-lived donors had more naive CD4+ cells and higher diversity. Considered underestimates were the diversity estimates obtained from one million T cells.

The length of the CDR3 is 15 residues. Germline CDR1 DFQATT, CDR2 SNEGSKA (reference sequence). V dropped 1 base and J dropped 1 base, with 14 bases sitting between them. Together with a sample-barcoded 5' primer, a J-beta primer mix was included in a second PCR lasting about 7 to 12 cycles. Each cDNA molecule was tagged by a template-switch adaptor with 12 random nucleotides. TCRdb called the 5' RACE reads again in MiXCR, with one record for every CDR3 protein. This table holds about 1.5 million distinct CDR3 sequences, roughly 43% found once. The sequenced sample was blood. This TCR came from a woman younger than 30 in good health. This chain joins TRBV20-1 and TRBJ2-7; the D gene is possibly TRBD1 (7 bases). The CDR3 DNA reads TGCAGTGCTAGAGTGGGAGGACAGGTGTCCTACGAGCAGTACTTC. Translation gives CSARVGGQVSYEQYF.